Given below is one T cell receptor beta chain in context. The target antigen is unknown. The sample originates from a study of T cell responses to AZD1222 COVID-19 vaccine. Overall study results and limits: Spike-specific TCR breadth rose after two AZD1222 doses, and depth rose as well. Most donors were white British and more were female, and clonal diversity was possibly underestimated.

Pooling of second doses given at about 4 or about 12 weeks was done. Data came from immunoSEQ multiplex PCR; TCRdb stores just in-frame clones and leaves some out. This table holds roughly 120,000 clones, about 92% found once. CDR1 is SNHLY and CDR2 is FYNNEI in the germline V gene. The CDR3 consists of 16 residues. V lost 6 bases to trimming and J lost 0 bases, with 17 bases between them. This TCR derives from an adult who received the AZD1222 COVID-19 vaccine. This chain links TRBV2 with TRBJ2-5; D possibly corresponds to TRBD1 (5 bases). Sequencing used peripheral blood, obtained 28 days after the second AZD1222 dose. In DNA, the CDR3 is TGTGCCAGCAGCCGATCCCCGCCAGGGAACCAAGAGACCCAGTACTTC. Amino acids: CASSRSPPGNQETQYF.